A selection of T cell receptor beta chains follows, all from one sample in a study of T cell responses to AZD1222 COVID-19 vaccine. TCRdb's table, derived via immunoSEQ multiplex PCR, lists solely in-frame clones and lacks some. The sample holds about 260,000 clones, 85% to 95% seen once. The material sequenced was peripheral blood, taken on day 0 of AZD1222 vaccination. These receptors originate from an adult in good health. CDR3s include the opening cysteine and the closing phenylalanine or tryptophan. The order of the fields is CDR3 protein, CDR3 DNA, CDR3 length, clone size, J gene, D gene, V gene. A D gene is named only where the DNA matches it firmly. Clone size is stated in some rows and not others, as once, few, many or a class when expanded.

CDR3 protein: CATSDLPGQPQHF
CDR3 DNA: TGTGCCACCAGTGATTTACCAGGGCAGCCCCAGCATTTT
CDR3 length: 13
clone size: .
J gene: TRBJ1-5
D gene: .
V gene: TRBV24-1

CDR3 protein: CASSLGDTSNQPQHF
CDR3 DNA: TGTGCCAGCAGTTTAGGGGACACTAGCAATCAGCCCCAGCATTTT
CDR3 length: 15
clone size: .
J gene: TRBJ1-5
D gene: .
V gene: TRBV28

CDR3 protein: CASSLVGQGESPLHF
CDR3 DNA: TGTGCCAGCAGCTTAGTGGGACAGGGGGAATCACCCCTCCACTTT
CDR3 length: 15
clone size: .
J gene: TRBJ1-6
D gene: TRBD1
V gene: TRBV11-2

CDR3 protein: CASTEGVSREQFF
CDR3 DNA: TGTGCCAGCACCGAAGGGGTGTCGCGAGAGCAGTTCTTC
CDR3 length: 13
clone size: .
J gene: TRBJ2-1
D gene: .
V gene: TRBV2

CDR3 protein: CASSFGLAADTQYF
CDR3 DNA: TGTGCCAGCAGCTTCGGACTAGCGGCAGATACGCAGTATTTT
CDR3 length: 14
clone size: once
J gene: TRBJ2-3
D gene: TRBD2
V gene: TRBV5-6

CDR3 protein: CASSPQGALSYEQYF
CDR3 DNA: TGTGCCAGCAGTCCACAGGGGGCCCTTTCCTACGAGCAGTACTTC
CDR3 length: 15
clone size: .
J gene: TRBJ2-7
D gene: TRBD1
V gene: TRBV28

CDR3 protein: CSAMNYGYTF
CDR3 DNA: TGCAGTGCTATGAACTATGGCTACACCTTC
CDR3 length: 10
clone size: .
J gene: TRBJ1-2
D gene: .
V gene: TRBV20-1

CDR3 protein: CASSVEGSLTRKNIQYF
CDR3 DNA: TGTGCCAGCAGCGTAGAGGGGTCACTGACTAGAAAAAACATTCAGTACTTC
CDR3 length: 17
clone size: .
J gene: TRBJ2-4
D gene: .
V gene: TRBV9

CDR3 protein: CASSPLGRDPGEQFF
CDR3 DNA: TGCGCCAGCAGCCCCCTGGGGCGGGATCCGGGTGAGCAGTTCTTC
CDR3 length: 15
clone size: .
J gene: TRBJ2-1
D gene: .
V gene: TRBV4-1

CDR3 protein: CASSQRTGRNSGNTIYF
CDR3 DNA: TGTGCCAGCAGCCAACGGACAGGGCGTAACTCTGGAAACACCATATATTTT
CDR3 length: 17
clone size: .
J gene: TRBJ1-3
D gene: TRBD1
V gene: TRBV3-1/TRBV3-2

CDR3 protein: CASVSGRNEKLFF
CDR3 DNA: TGTGCCAGCGTTAGCGGACGTAATGAAAAACTGTTTTTT
CDR3 length: 13
clone size: .
J gene: TRBJ1-4
D gene: .
V gene: TRBV7-9

CDR3 protein: CASSQARGGEQFF
CDR3 DNA: TGTGCCAGCAGCCAAGCTAGGGGTGGGGAGCAGTTCTTC
CDR3 length: 13
clone size: .
J gene: TRBJ2-1
D gene: .
V gene: TRBV4-2